This TCR beta chain originates from a study of a mutant IDH1 vaccine in newly diagnosed glioma. The germline gives CDR1 SEHNR, CDR2 FQNEAQ (reference sequence). Trimming at V came to 5 bases and at J to 10 bases, leaving 5 bases not matched to a gene. The CDR3 extends over 13 amino acids. As for time point: week 35, safety follow-up. One vaccine dose held 300 ug of mutant IDH1 20-mer peptide and came with topical imiquimod. Findings of the study overall: The vaccine induced immune responses, and these occurred in around 93% of patients.

Measured with immunoSEQ multiplex PCR; TCRdb has only the in-frame clones, and not every one. The sample records about 55,000 clones, approximately 81% being singletons. Turning to this clone: Its antigen is currently unknown.

The TCR sequence derives from a woman younger than 35 with glioma. Sequencing used PBMCs, obtained from a glioma patient whose treatment included an IDH1 peptide vaccine. The chain is built from TRBV7-9 and TRBJ1-6; 7 bases match TRBD1. CDR3 sequence reads: CASSPAGGSPLHF. For the CDR3, the DNA is TGTGCCAGCAGCCCTGCAGGGGGGTCACCCCTCCACTTT.